Included here is one T cell receptor (beta chain) sequence, with context. Its antigen is not identified. Amplified regions were TCR beta CDR3 sequences from RNA transcripts. The study used the HTBI primer set for a first-round RT-PCR of the TCR CDR3. TCRdb re-called the multiplex PCR reads with MiXCR, one entry per CDR3 protein. Of 300,000 to 450,000 distinct CDR3 sequences in the sample, approximately 17% were seen once. The sample belongs to a study of T cells in Graves' hyperthyroidism and ophthalmopathy. Study-level background: Staff took peripheral blood when the initial diagnosis was made, before any treatment began. General study points: Most thyroid clonotypes expanded above 0.001 appeared in blood too. Ophthalmopathy was model-predicted a median 6.5 months pre-onset.

Germline V gene lookup returns CDR1 KGHDR and CDR2 SFDVKD. V was clipped by 7 bases and J by 7 bases; unmatched bases: 12. The CDR3 spans 15 residues. Diagnostic decisions used clinical symptoms, serum thyroxine and TRAb, thyroid ultrasound and orbital computed tomography. This clonotype originated in a woman aged 25 to 39 with Graves' hyperthyroidism that later progressed to Graves' ophthalmopathy. Material: blood. The chain employs TRBV24-1 and TRBJ1-1, with 9 bases identical to TRBD1. CDR3 amino acids: CATSNSGTGIVEAFF. The CDR3 DNA is TGTGCCACCAGCAACTCCGGGACAGGGATAGTTGAAGCTTTCTTT.